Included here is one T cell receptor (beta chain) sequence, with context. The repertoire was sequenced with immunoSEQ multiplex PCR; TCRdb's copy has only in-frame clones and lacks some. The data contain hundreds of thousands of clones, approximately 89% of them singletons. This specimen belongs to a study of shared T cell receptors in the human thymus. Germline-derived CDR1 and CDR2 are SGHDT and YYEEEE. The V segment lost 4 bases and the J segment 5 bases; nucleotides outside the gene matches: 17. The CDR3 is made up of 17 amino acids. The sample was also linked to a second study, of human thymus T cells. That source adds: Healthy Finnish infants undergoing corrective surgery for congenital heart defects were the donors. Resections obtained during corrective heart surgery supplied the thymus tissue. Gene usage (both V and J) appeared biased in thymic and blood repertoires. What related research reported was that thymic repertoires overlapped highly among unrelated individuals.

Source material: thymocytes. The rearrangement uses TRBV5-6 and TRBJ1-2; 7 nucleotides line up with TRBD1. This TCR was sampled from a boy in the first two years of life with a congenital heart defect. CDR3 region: CASSPTGIAKRDYGYTF. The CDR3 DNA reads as TGTGCCAGCAGCCCGACAGGGATCGCCAAAAGGGATTATGGCTACACCTTC.